The clone carrying this T cell receptor beta chain was found many times. This CDR3 is 15 amino acids long. Germline lookup yields CDR1 SGHVS and CDR2 FNYEAQ. The V and J ends lost 5 bases and 5 bases, in that order; junction bases with no gene match: 11. This record belongs to a study of human T cells and chemical hapten exposure. Study summary: Upper back patch tests used 0.01% DPC, scored after 6 days.

The time point is: patch test 1, 2 weeks after DPC sensitization. Noted treatment: therapeutic diphenylcyclopropenone sensitization with weekly scalp DPC. TCRdb passed the RACE reads through MiXCR, listing each CDR3 protein once. The repertoire holds under 65,000 distinct CDR3 sequences, about a tenth seen once, with around 4.3% in the top ten. The chain recombines TRBV7-6 with TRBJ1-1; TRBD1 matches 7 bases. This TCR was sampled from a woman in her forties or fifties with alopecia areata. Some clones in this sample may be carry-over from other donors' samples. This specimen was whole blood, taken in connection with sensitization to the hapten diphenylcyclopropenone (DPC). The CDR3 here is CASSAATGATTEAFF. In DNA form, the CDR3 reads TGTGCCAGCAGCGCCGCAACAGGGGCGACTACTGAAGCTTTCTTT.